One and the same sample provided the 14 T cell receptor beta chains below, sequenced in a study of blood T cell repertoires in COVID-19. Clones were sequenced by immunoSEQ multiplex PCR, and TCRdb holds only the in-frame ones, with some missing. The data contain 130,000 to 150,000 clones, over 65% of them singletons. The sequencing input was peripheral blood. All receptors come from a human donor in a cohort sampled during active COVID-19.

The chain joins TRBV4-2 to TRBJ2-3, with D possibly being TRBD2 (6 bases). Germline CDR1 LGHNA, CDR2 YNFKEQ. Deletions cut 6 bases from V and 0 bases from J, with 13 bases between. The CDR3 contains 15 residues. In DNA, the CDR3 is TGTGCCAGCAGGGGGAGGACTACTAGCACAGATACGCAGTATTTT. Translated, it gives CASRGRTTSTDTQYF.

V is TRBV5-1 and J is TRBJ1-1; D unresolved. With 0 bases removed from V and 3 bases from J, the gap between germline ends came to 9 bases. CDR1 is SGHRS, CDR2 YFSETQ, per germline. CDR3 length: 14 amino acids. The CDR3 DNA is TGCGCCAGCAGCTTGGAGAGGTTGGACACTGAAGCTTTCTTT. The encoded protein is CASSLERLDTEAFF.

The chain joins TRBV6-1 to TRBJ1-2, with D hard to call. This CDR3 spans 15 amino acids. Trimming took off 0 bases at V and 4 bases at J, with 12 bases between the two ends. Germline CDR1 is MNHNS and CDR2 is SASEGT. CDR3 nucleotide sequence: TGTGCCAGCAGTGAAGCAAGTCAGACTCTCTATGGCTACACCTTC. It codes for CASSEASQTLYGYTF.

The chain couples TRBV7-2 to TRBJ2-1, with 12 nucleotides matching TRBD1. Trimming cost V 0 bases and J 5 bases; bases outside gene matches: 2. There are 16 residues in the CDR3. CDR1 and CDR2 from the germline V gene are SGHTA and FQGNSA. In DNA form, the CDR3 reads TGTGCCAGCAGCTTAGCGGGGACAGGGGGCCACAATGAGCAGTTCTTC. It translates to CASSLAGTGGHNEQFF.

This clone was detected only a few times. V is TRBV2 and J is TRBJ2-7, with 8 bases that match TRBD1. The J segment lost 3 bases and the V segment lost 6 bases, leaving 4 bases of the junction unmatched. Germline CDR1 and CDR2: SNHLY and FYNNEI. CDR3 size: 13 residues. CDR3 protein: CASRTGVVYEQYF. In DNA form, the CDR3 reads TGTGCCAGCAGGACAGGGGTGGTCTACGAGCAGTACTTC.

The chain is built from TRBV7-8 and TRBJ1-5; D is unresolved. The CDR3 loop spans 17 amino acids. V was clipped by 5 bases and J by 0 bases, with 17 bases between them. CDR1 SGHVS and CDR2 FQNEAQ come from the germline V gene. The CDR3 reads CASSNDITDGSNQPQHF. CDR3 sequence (DNA): TGTGCCAGCAGCAACGACATCACCGACGGTAGCAATCAGCCCCAGCATTTT.

The V call is TRBV5-1, the J call TRBJ2-1, with TRBD1 identical over 9 bases. This CDR3 comprises 15 residues. The ends lost 6 bases at V and 3 bases at J; junction bases unmatched: 7. CDR1 is SGHRS, CDR2 YFSETQ, per germline. The CDR3 here is CASTARDRDYNEQFF. The CDR3 coding sequence is TGCGCCAGCACCGCGAGGGACAGGGACTACAATGAGCAGTTCTTC.

This chain connects TRBV25-1 to TRBJ2-3, with D possibly being TRBD2 (5 bases). Trimming removed 2 bases from V and 3 bases from J, with 15 bases in between. This CDR3 has 16 amino acids. Germline V gene sequence: CDR1 MGHDK, CDR2 SYGVNS. CDR3 sequence reads: CASSEEPLPGTDTQYF. The CDR3, as DNA: TGTGCCAGCAGTGAAGAGCCCCTTCCGGGAACAGATACGCAGTATTTT.

The rearrangement joins TRBV2 to TRBJ2-1; weak D call: TRBD2 (5 bases). The CDR3 covers 12 residues. The ends were cut back, 7 bases at V and 5 bases at J, with 9 bases in the middle. The V gene's germline CDR1 is SNHLY and CDR2 FYNNEI. The CDR3 sequence is CASNFGDNEQFF. CDR3 coding DNA: TGTGCCAGCAACTTCGGGGACAATGAGCAGTTCTTC.

The chain carries TRBV5-1 and TRBJ1-2; D gene unclear. V shed 1 base and J shed 2 bases, with 9 bases lying between them. This CDR3 region has 14 residues. CDR1 is SGHRS, CDR2 YFSETQ, per germline. The chain's CDR3 is CASSLNTQNYGYTF. CDR3 bases: TGCGCCAGCAGCTTGAACACGCAGAACTATGGCTACACCTTC.

V gene TRBV5-1 combines with J gene TRBJ2-1, with D perhaps TRBD2 (6 bases). The CDR3 length is 13 residues. V lost 4 bases and J lost 10, with 15 bases in between. Germline V gives CDR1 SGHRS, CDR2 YFSETQ. CDR3 in amino acids: CASSGSGSGEQFF. CDR3 DNA: TGCGCCAGCAGCGGGAGCGGGTCCGGGGAGCAGTTCTTC.

The chain employs TRBV30 and TRBJ2-1; D is unresolved. CDR1 is GTSNPN and CDR2 is SVGIG in the germline V gene (reference sequence). Trimming took 2 bases from V and 11 from J, leaving 10 bases between them. The CDR3 extends over 11 amino acids. CDR3 in DNA: TGTGCCTGGAGTCCCAGTGTGAAGCAGTTCTTC. Translation: CAWSPSVKQFF.

This sequence joins TRBV7-9 and TRBJ2-7; 9 nucleotides match TRBD1. This CDR3 spans 13 amino acids. Germline-derived CDR1 and CDR2 are SEHNR and FQNEAQ (reference sequence). Unmatched junction bases numbered 5, after V lost 5 bases and J lost 6 bases. CDR3 loop: CASSLDRGREQYV. In nucleotides, the CDR3 is TGTGCCAGCAGCCTGGACAGGGGTCGCGAGCAGTACGTC.

The chain uses TRBV25-1 and TRBJ2-3, with D perhaps TRBD1 (5 bases). Germline V gene data show CDR1 as MGHDK and CDR2 as SYGVNS. This CDR3 comprises 16 residues. Trimming removed 2 bases at V and 1 base at J, with 13 bases between. CDR3 amino acids: CASSEVRALGTDTQYF. As DNA, the CDR3 is TGTGCCAGCAGTGAAGTCAGGGCCTTGGGCACAGATACGCAGTATTTT.